The 9 T cell receptor beta chains reported below all come from one sample, sequenced in a study of CD8+CD57+ T cells in acquired aplastic anemia. The template used for profiling TCR beta VDJ and CDR3 was genomic DNA. TCRdb fed the reads into MiXCR, producing one record per CDR3 protein. The profile shows roughly 250,000 distinct CDR3 sequences, approximately 79% of them singletons. All patients picked for sequencing had shown, by flow cytometry, an expansion of CD8+CD57+ cells. The specimen was sorted CD4+, CD8+, or CD8+CD57+ T cells (not recorded which) from PBMCs. The source is a human donor with aplastic anemia.

This chain's CDR3 is CASSLAVGADTQYFF. In nucleotides, the CDR3 is TGTGCCAGCAGCTTAGCTGTAGGTGCCGATACTCAGTATTTCTTT. The chain is built from TRBV7-8 and TRBJ1-1; D ambiguous. The CDR3 is made up of 15 amino acids. Deletions cut 0 bases from V and 13 bases from J, with 21 bases between. Germline assignment: CDR1 SGHVS and CDR2 FQNEAQ.

Turning to this clonotype: The CDR3 end shows no conserved phenylalanine or tryptophan, and so a read error is likely. The limits of the CDR3 on the DNA are not certain, so only TCRdb's listed CDR3 is given. The V gene is TRBV15, the J gene TRBJ2-6. Including both end residues, the CDR3 is 16 amino acids long. From germline, CDR1 is LNHNV and CDR2 YYDKDF (reference sequence). The CDR3 protein is CASSRGCSYETQYFAP.

The CDR3 sequence: CAISVSGGGYTQYF. CDR3 DNA: TGTGCCATCAGTGTGTCTGGCGGGGGCTACACGCAGTACTTC. The V and J genes are TRBV10-3 and TRBJ2-3; D possibly corresponds to TRBD2 (7 bases). The J call may be faulty, since TRBJ2-7 better matches the DNA end. This CDR3 contains 14 residues. Germline V gene data show CDR1 as ENHRY and CDR2 as SYGVKD.

With regard to this clonotype: An end of the junction does not agree with germline; a read error may underlie this. The genes are TRBV7-3 and TRBJ1-6; TRBD1 is a possible D gene (6 bases). This CDR3 contains 14 residues. Germline CDR1 SGHTA, CDR2 FQGTGA. The CDR3 spells CASSWGRTDTQYFF. In DNA form, the CDR3 reads TGTGCCAGCAGCTGGGGGCGCACAGATACGCAGTATTTTTTT.

The chain uses TRBV7-3 and TRBJ2-4; D may be TRBD1 (6 bases). The V gene's germline CDR1 is SGHTA and CDR2 FQGTGA. CDR3 length: 12 amino acids. Trimming took off 8 bases at V and 14 bases at J, with 19 bases between the two ends. This CDR3 is CASGGAGGIEYF. The DNA of the CDR3 is TGTGCCAGCGGAGGAGCTGGGGGCATCGAGTACTTC.

The chain combines TRBV7-3 with TRBJ2-7; D call uncertain. V lost 5 bases and J 2 bases, leaving 13 bases between the germline ends. The CDR3 is 14 amino acids. The V gene's germline CDR1 is SGHTA and CDR2 FQGTGA. CDR3 residues: CASSGPGLPYEQYF. The CDR3, as DNA: TGTGCCAGCAGCGGCCCGGGCCTTCCCTACGAGCAGTACTTC.

This chain joins TRBV7-8 and TRBJ2-6, with 8 bases that match TRBD1. CDR1 and CDR2 from the germline V gene are SGHVS and FQNEAQ. The CDR3 is 16 amino acids. The ends lost 6 bases at V and 16 bases at J; junction bases unmatched: 20. The CDR3 reads CASSPDRAVEKLFLTF. The CDR3 DNA follows: TGTGCCAGCAGTCCGGACAGGGCAGTAGAAAAACTGTTTCTGACTTTC. Based on the CDR3 plus reference TRBV7-8 and TRBJ2-6, the full variable domain is GAGVSQSPRYKVAKRGQDVALRCDPISGHVSLFWYQQALGQGPEFLTYFQNEAQLDKSGLPSDRFFAERPEGSVSTLKIQRTQQEDSAVYLCASSPDRAVEKLFLTFGAGSRLTVL.

The chain uses TRBV24-1 and TRBJ2-1, with D perhaps TRBD1 or TRBD2 (5 bases each). CDR3 length: 16 amino acids. Germline V CDR1 and CDR2: KGHDR, SFDVKD. With 11 bases removed from V and 8 bases from J, the gap between germline ends came to 27 bases. The DNA of the CDR3 is TGTGCCAGCGGAGAGGGGAGCGGAACCGGTAAGGATGAGCAGTTCTTC. Its translation is CASGEGSGTGKDEQFF.

With regard to this clonotype: The junction shows a germline mismatch at one end, possibly a read error. CDR3 loop: CASSLEGGAATYFF. The CDR3 DNA reads as TGTGCCAGCAGCTTGGAGGGAGGTGCGGCTACGTACTTCTTT. The chain combines TRBV7-9 with TRBJ2-3; D may be TRBD2 (6 bases). This CDR3 contains 14 residues. Germline CDR1 and CDR2: SEHNR and FQNEAQ (reference sequence). The variable domain in full, completed from reference TRBV7-9 and TRBJ2-3, reads DTGVSQNPRHKITKRGQNVTFRCDPISEHNRLYWYRQTLGQGPEFLTYFQNEAQLEKSRLLSDRFSAERPKGSFSTLEIQRTEQGDSAMYLCASSLEGGAATYFFGPGTRLTVL.